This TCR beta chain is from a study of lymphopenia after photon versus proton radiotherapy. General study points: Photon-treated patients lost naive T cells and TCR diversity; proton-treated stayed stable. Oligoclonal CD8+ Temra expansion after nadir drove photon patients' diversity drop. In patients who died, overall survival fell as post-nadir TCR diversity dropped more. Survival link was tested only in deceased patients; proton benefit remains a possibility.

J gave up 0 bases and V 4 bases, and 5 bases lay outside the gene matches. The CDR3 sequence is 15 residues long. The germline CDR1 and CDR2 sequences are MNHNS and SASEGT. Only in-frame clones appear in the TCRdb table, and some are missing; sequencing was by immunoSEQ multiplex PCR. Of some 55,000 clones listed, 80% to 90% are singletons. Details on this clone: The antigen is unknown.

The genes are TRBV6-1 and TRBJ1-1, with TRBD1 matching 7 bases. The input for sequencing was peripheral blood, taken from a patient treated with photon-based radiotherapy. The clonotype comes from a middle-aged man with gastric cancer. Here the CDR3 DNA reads TGTGCCAGCAGTGCCGGACAGGCCATGAACACTGAAGCTTTCTTT. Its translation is CASSAGQAMNTEAFF.